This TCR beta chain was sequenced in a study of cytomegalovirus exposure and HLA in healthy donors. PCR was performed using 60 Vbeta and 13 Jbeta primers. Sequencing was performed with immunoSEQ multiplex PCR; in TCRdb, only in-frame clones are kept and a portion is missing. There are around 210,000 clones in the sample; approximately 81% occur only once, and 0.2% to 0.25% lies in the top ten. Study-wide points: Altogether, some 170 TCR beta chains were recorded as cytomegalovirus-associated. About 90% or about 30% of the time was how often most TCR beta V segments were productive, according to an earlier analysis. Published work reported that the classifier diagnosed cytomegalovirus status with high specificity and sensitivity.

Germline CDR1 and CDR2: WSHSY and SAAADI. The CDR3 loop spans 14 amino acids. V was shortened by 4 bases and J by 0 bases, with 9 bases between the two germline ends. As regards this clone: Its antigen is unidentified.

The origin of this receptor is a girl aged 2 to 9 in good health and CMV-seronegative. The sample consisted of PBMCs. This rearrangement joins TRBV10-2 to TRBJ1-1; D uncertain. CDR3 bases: TGCGCCAGCAGTGTGGGGAGAATGAACACTGAAGCTTTCTTT. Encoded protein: CASSVGRMNTEAFF.